The present T cell receptor beta chain was sequenced within a study of Ad26.COV2.S vaccination and SARS-CoV-2 variants. Study-level background: The donor belonged to the COV1001 Ad26.COV2.S trial arm. General study points: Measurement of non-spike TCR breadth gave similar results in vaccine and placebo recipients.

Comments on this clone: Its antigen is unidentified.

Treatment meaning: roughly 19 received Ad26.COV2.S at low or high dose, single or two shots; about five received placebo; per-sample allocation not given. The samples date from day 63 after the first vaccine or placebo injection. Donor was an adult aged 18-55 years in Boston. Assay used: immunoSEQ multiplex PCR; TCRdb lists only in-frame clones, some missing. The data show roughly 400,000 clones, 92% seen once. CDR1 and CDR2 from the germline V gene are MNHEY and SMNVEV (reference sequence). The V and J ends lost 5 bases and 7 bases respectively, with 6 bases between them. The CDR3 contains 11 residues.

The sequence was collected from a person aged 18-65 years who received the Ad26.COV2.S COVID-19 vaccine or a placebo. Specimen: peripheral blood, collected in a trial of Ad26.COV2.S vaccine versus placebo. The chain couples TRBV27 to TRBJ2-1; D unclear. The CDR3 region is CASSLGNEQFF. The CDR3 nucleotides read TGTGCCAGCAGTCTAGGGAATGAGCAGTTCTTC.